The 6 T cell receptor beta chains reported below all come from one sample, sequenced in a study of OX40 agonist ivuxolimab in advanced cancers. Receptors were amplified or captured by the immunoSEQ multiplex PCR assay. TCRdb carries this immuneACCESS record with in-frame sequences only. Its versions omit some clonotypes, under half of them owing to an unresolved V gene in the studies checked, with the rest unexplained. Within this sample are around 10,000 clones, with 77% of them counted one time only. The top ten clonotypes cover about 17% of the sample. The specimen comprised CD4+ or CD8+ T cells sorted from blood, sampled in a trial of the OX40 agonist ivuxolimab. The receptors originated from an adult with an advanced solid tumor such as melanoma, head and neck, liver or kidney cancer.

This chain uses TRBV11-2 with TRBJ2-3, with 10 bases matching TRBD2. Germline V gene data show CDR1 as SGHAT and CDR2 as FQNNGV. This CDR3 has 18 residues. J was trimmed by 4 bases and V by 4 bases; bases with no gene match: 14. As DNA, the CDR3 is TGTGCCAGCAGCTCATGGGGTAGGCTAGCGGGGGTAGCAGATACGCAGTATTTT. It encodes CASSSWGRLAGVADTQYF. Drawing the rest from reference TRBV11-2 and TRBJ2-3, the complete variable domain is EAGVAQSPRYKIIEKRQSVAFWCNPISGHATLYWYQQILGQGPKLLIQFQNNGVVDDSQLPKDRFSAERLKGVDSTLKIQPAKLEDSAVYLCASSSWGRLAGVADTQYFGPGTRLTVL.

V usage is TRBV27 and J usage is TRBJ2-5; tentatively, D is TRBD2 (5 bases). V was cut by 0 bases and J by 1 base, with 9 bases left in between. There are 15 residues in the CDR3. From germline, CDR1 is MNHEY and CDR2 SMNVEV (reference sequence). The CDR3 region is CASSLSTGIQETQYF. For the CDR3, the DNA is TGTGCCAGCAGTTTATCGACCGGGATCCAAGAGACCCAGTACTTC.

This chain links TRBV7-2 with TRBJ2-7; D ambiguous. The CDR3 loop spans 13 amino acids. Germline V gene lookup returns CDR1 SGHTA and CDR2 FQGNSA. Trimming took off 1 base at V and 5 bases at J, with 9 bases between the two ends. The CDR3 coding sequence is TGTGCCAGCAGCTTAGATCCCTCTCACGAGCAGTACTTC. Encoded protein: CASSLDPSHEQYF.

The rearrangement joins TRBV11-2 to TRBJ1-4, with D unclear. CDR3 size: 13 residues. V lost 4 bases to trimming and J lost 8 bases, with 11 bases between them. Germline V gives CDR1 SGHAT, CDR2 FQNNGV. The CDR3 nucleotides are TGTGCCAGCAGCTCCCGGACCCTCGAAAAACTGTTTTTT. Residues: CASSSRTLEKLFF.

This chain joins TRBV10-2 and TRBJ2-3; 8 bases map to TRBD1. The CDR3 spans 16 residues. In germline, CDR1 is WSHSY, CDR2 SAAADI. After removal of 7 bases from V and 0 bases from J, the junction contained 9 bases not matched to a gene. CDR3 bases: TGCGCCAGCAAGCCTCTTCAGGGGGCAAGCACAGATACGCAGTATTTT. As protein: CASKPLQGASTDTQYF.

The V and J genes are TRBV27 and TRBJ2-1; tentatively, D is TRBD2 (6 bases). CDR1 is MNHEY, CDR2 SMNVEV, per germline (reference sequence). The ends were cut back, 3 bases at V and 7 bases at J, with 7 bases in the middle. The CDR3 consists of 12 residues. The CDR3 loop reads CASSFGGNEQFF. Here the CDR3 DNA reads TGTGCCAGCAGTTTTGGGGGGAATGAGCAGTTCTTC.